One and the same sample provided the 15 T cell receptor beta chains below, sequenced in a study of blood T cell repertoires in COVID-19. The protocol was immunoSEQ multiplex PCR, while the TCRdb copy is restricted to in-frame clones and leaves out a portion. The data show about 100,000 clones, with roughly 80% seen just once and around a sixth held by the top ten. Sequenced: peripheral blood. All receptors derive from a woman aged 60 to 75 with acute or convalescent COVID-19.

V is TRBV11-3 and J is TRBJ1-1, with 11 positions matching TRBD1. The CDR3 is made up of 13 amino acids. V lost 6 bases, J lost 8 bases, and 5 bases stayed unmatched. Germline-derived CDR1 and CDR2 are SGHNT and YENEEA. In DNA form, the CDR3 reads TGTGCCAGCAGTCAGAGGACAGGGGGCGAAGCTTTCTTT. It encodes CASSQRTGGEAFF.

The gene calls are TRBV9 and TRBJ1-4, with D possibly TRBD1 on 6 matching bases. The length of the CDR3 is 14 residues. The germline V gene has CDR1 SGDLS and CDR2 YYNGEE. Trimming removed 0 bases from V and 4 bases from J, with 7 bases in between. The CDR3 protein is CASSVGGLNEKLFF. In nucleotides, the CDR3 is TGTGCCAGCAGCGTAGGGGGGCTTAATGAAAAACTGTTTTTT.

J is TRBJ2-2 and V is TRBV12-5, with 7 nucleotides matching TRBD2. This CDR3 contains 15 residues. Trimming cost V 6 bases and J 1 base; bases outside gene matches: 5. The V gene's germline CDR1 is LGHNT and CDR2 FRNRAP. The CDR3 DNA sequence: TGTGCTAGTGGGACGGGGGGACTGAACACCGGGGAGCTGTTTTTT. Amino acids: CASGTGGLNTGELFF.

About this clone itself: A read error may account for a junction end that differs from germline. V gene TRBV28 combines with J gene TRBJ1-4; 8 bases fit TRBD1. Germline V CDR1 and CDR2: MDHEN, SYDVKM. This CDR3 contains 14 residues. CDR3 region: CASSPRQGPVQLFF. CDR3 DNA: TGTGCCAGCAGTCCTCGACAGGGGCCCGTGCAACTATTTTTT.

This clone was found once. J is TRBJ2-2 and V is TRBV19; D unresolved. Trimming removed 3 bases from V and 4 bases from J, with 12 bases in between. Germline-derived CDR1 and CDR2 are LNHDA and SQIVND (reference sequence). The CDR3 covers 15 residues. This CDR3 is CASSIPGGFTGELFF. The CDR3, as DNA: TGTGCCAGTAGTATTCCTGGCGGATTCACCGGGGAGCTGTTTTTT.

V is TRBV7-9 and J is TRBJ1-1; TRBD1 agrees at 8 bases. The CDR3 has 13 residues. The V gene's germline CDR1 is SEHNR and CDR2 FQNEAQ (reference sequence). V dropped 5 bases and J dropped 12; count of bases not matched to a gene: 11. In DNA, the CDR3 is TGTGCCAGCAGCCCCAGAGGACAGGGTTGGACTTTCTTT. Protein product: CASSPRGQGWTFF.

The genes are TRBV11-1 and TRBJ2-7, with TRBD1 matching over 10 bases. Per germline, CDR1 SGHAT and CDR2 FQDESV (reference sequence). V trimming: 5 bases; J trimming: 3 bases; junction bases outside the gene matches: 10. The CDR3 is 16 residues long. Written as DNA, the CDR3 is TGTGCCAGCAGCAATAGGGACAGGGGCCCCTACTACGAGCAGTACTTC. Its protein product is CASSNRDRGPYYEQYF.

The V and J genes are TRBV3-1 (or the pseudogene TRBV3-2) and TRBJ2-7, with D unresolved. Trimming took off 3 bases at V and 2 bases at J, with 8 bases between the two ends. CDR3 length equals 13 residues. In germline, CDR1 is LGHDT, CDR2 YNNKEL (reference sequence). CDR3 protein: CASSHSPAYEQYF. DNA of the CDR3: TGTGCCAGCAGCCACTCCCCGGCCTACGAGCAGTACTTC.

The CDR3 protein is CASSRPGGSNQPQHF. In DNA, the CDR3 is TGTGCCAGCAGTCGCCCAGGGGGAAGCAATCAGCCCCAGCATTTT. J is TRBJ1-5 and V is TRBV6-2 or TRBV6-3; the match to TRBD1 covers 7 bases. The CDR3 covers 15 residues. With 5 bases clipped from V and 1 base from J, the junction kept 5 bases outside the gene matches. The germline CDR1 and CDR2 sequences are MNHEY and SVGEGT.

The J gene is TRBJ2-3, the V gene TRBV5-1; 13 nucleotides agree with TRBD2. The ends lost 0 bases at V and 6 bases at J; junction bases unmatched: 4. Per germline, CDR1 SGHRS and CDR2 YFSETQ. This CDR3 region has 16 residues. The CDR3 reads CASSLGLAGGSDTQYF. CDR3 coding DNA: TGCGCCAGCAGCTTGGGACTAGCGGGGGGTTCTGATACGCAGTATTTT. The entire variable domain, with the rest obtained from reference TRBV5-1 and TRBJ2-3, is as follows: KAGVTQTPRYLIKTRGQQVTLSCSPISGHRSVSWYQQTPGQGLQFLFEYFSETQRNKGNFPGRFSGRQFSNSRSEMNVSTLELGDSALYLCASSLGLAGGSDTQYFGPGTRLTVL.

The chain links TRBV6-5 to TRBJ2-5; tentative D call: TRBD1 (6 bases). The CDR3 loop spans 14 amino acids. Trimming left V 5 bases short and J 2 bases short, with 12 bases between. From germline, CDR1 is MNHEY and CDR2 SVGAGI. The CDR3: CASSKDSQQETQYF. The CDR3 nucleotides are TGTGCCAGCAGTAAGGACAGCCAACAAGAGACCCAGTACTTC.

The chain employs TRBV20-1 and TRBJ2-1; perhaps TRBD2 as D (5 bases). The germline V gene encodes CDR1 DFQATT and CDR2 SNEGSKA (reference sequence). This CDR3 region has 11 residues. Deletions cut 1 base from V and 12 bases from J, with 10 bases between. The CDR3 sequence: CSARVGVLQFF. CDR3 sequence (DNA): TGCAGTGCTAGAGTCGGGGTGCTGCAGTTCTTC.

CDR3 sequence reads: CASSQQGGRTEAFF. The CDR3 nucleotides read TGTGCCAGCAGCCAACAGGGCGGGAGGACTGAAGCTTTCTTT. The J gene is TRBJ1-1, the V gene TRBV2, with TRBD1 as a possible D gene (6 bases). Germline V gene lookup returns CDR1 SNHLY and CDR2 FYNNEI. V was trimmed by 6 bases and J by 5 bases, leaving 16 bases between them. The CDR3 is 14 amino acids.

The chain recombines TRBV11-2 with TRBJ2-1, with TRBD1 matching over 7 bases. V lost 5 bases to trimming and J lost 0 bases; unmatched junction nucleotides: 4. CDR1 and CDR2 from the germline V gene are SGHAT and FQNNGV. The CDR3 length is 15 residues. The CDR3 DNA reads TGTGCCAGCAGCCCGGACAGGAGCTCCTACAATGAGCAGTTCTTC. Its translation: CASSPDRSSYNEQFF.

The chain links TRBV7-9 to TRBJ1-1, with 7 bases aligning to TRBD1. Germline trimming cut 5 bases from V and 3 bases from J; bases unmatched to any gene: 3. The CDR3 has 13 residues. Per the germline V gene, CDR1 is SEHNR and CDR2 is FQNEAQ (reference sequence). The CDR3 coding sequence is TGTGCCAGCAGCCGGGACAGCTACACTGAAGCTTTCTTT. Translation: CASSRDSYTEAFF.